These 28 T cell receptor beta chains were sequenced from one sample in a study of CD8 T cells in Susac syndrome. An input of about 0.45 to 1 ug of RNA was subjected to reverse transcription using random hexamers. TCRdb reprocessed the immunoSEQ multiplex PCR reads via MiXCR and lists one record per CDR3 protein. The data show under 550,000 distinct CDR3 sequences, with approximately 85% seen just once and approximately 0.11% held by the top ten. The sequencing input was CD8+ T cells from PBMCs. Receptor source: a human donor with multiple sclerosis.

This chain uses TRBV2 with TRBJ1-3, with unresolved D. Trimming stripped 3 bases from V and 2 bases from J, with 11 bases between. The germline V gene has CDR1 SNHLY and CDR2 FYNNEI. The CDR3 runs 15 residues. CDR3 nucleotide sequence: TGTGCCAGCAGTGATGGGAATTTGGCTGGAAACACCATATATTTT. Protein sequence: CASSDGNLAGNTIYF.

The chain has TRBV7-9 and TRBJ2-7, with a possible D match to TRBD1 (6 bases). CDR3 size: 16 residues. Germline loops: CDR1 SEHNR, CDR2 FQNEAQ (reference sequence). V lost 4 bases and J 0 bases, leaving 16 bases between the germline ends. CDR3 in DNA: TGTGCCAGCAGCTCTAACGACGGACAGCCCTCCTACGAGCAGTACTTC. Its translation is CASSSNDGQPSYEQYF.

The CDR3 spells CASSQPDSQTGELFF. The CDR3 DNA reads as TGCGCCAGCAGCCAACCTGACAGTCAAACCGGGGAGCTGTTTTTT. J is TRBJ2-2 and V is TRBV4-1; maybe TRBD1 (5 bases). CDR3 length: 15 residues. Germline loops: CDR1 MGHRA, CDR2 YSYEKL. Trimming stripped 2 bases from V and 5 bases from J, with 12 bases between.

This clonotype was recorded once. The chain couples TRBV28 to TRBJ2-7; 8 nucleotides align to TRBD1. The ends lost 6 bases at V and 3 bases at J; junction bases unmatched: 10. There are 15 residues in the CDR3. Germline-derived CDR1 and CDR2 are MDHEN and SYDVKM. This CDR3 reads CASREQGESGYEQYF. CDR3 nucleotides: TGTGCCAGCAGAGAACAGGGGGAAAGTGGCTACGAGCAGTACTTC.

This chain joins TRBV5-5 and TRBJ2-7; D call uncertain. CDR1 and CDR2 (germline): SGHKS, YYEKEE (reference sequence). V lost 4 bases and J lost 0, with 14 bases in between. There are 15 residues in the CDR3. The CDR3 protein is CASSRGNPSSYEQYF. In nucleotides, the CDR3 is TGTGCCAGCAGCAGAGGTAACCCCAGCTCCTACGAGCAGTACTTC. Drawing the rest from reference TRBV5-5 and TRBJ2-7, the complete variable domain is DAGVTQSPTHLIKTRGQQVTLRCSPISGHKSVSWYQQVLGQGPQFIFQYYEKEERGRGNFPDRFSARQFPNYSSELNVNALLLGDSALYLCASSRGNPSSYEQYFGPGTRLTVT.

DNA for the CDR3: TGCAGTGCGCCAGGGGTACCTGAAGCTTTCTTT. Amino acids: CSAPGVPEAFF. This rearrangement joins TRBV20-1 to TRBJ1-1, with a weak D call TRBD1 (6 bases). V was shortened by 6 bases and J by 6 bases, with 11 bases between the two germline ends. Germline V gene sequence: CDR1 DFQATT, CDR2 SNEGSKA (reference sequence). CDR3 length equals 11 residues.

The chain employs TRBV29-1 and TRBJ2-7; D unresolved. The CDR3 runs to 12 residues. V was pared by 2 bases and J by 2 bases, with 7 bases between. Per germline, CDR1 SQVTM and CDR2 ANQGSEA. The CDR3 loop reads CSVEMSTYEQYF. In DNA form, the CDR3 reads TGCAGCGTTGAAATGTCCACCTACGAGCAGTACTTC.

V gene TRBV4-1 combines with J gene TRBJ2-7; TRBD2 aligns across 11 bases. J gave up 3 bases and V 4 bases, and 5 bases lay outside the gene matches. The germline V gene has CDR1 MGHRA and CDR2 YSYEKL. This CDR3 spans 15 amino acids. The CDR3 DNA follows: TGCGCCAGCAGCCTAGATACTAGCGGGGGCTACGAGCAGTACTTC. Amino acid sequence: CASSLDTSGGYEQYF.

This chain connects TRBV12-3 or TRBV12-4 to TRBJ2-1; TRBD2 matches 7 bases. The V segment lost 5 bases and the J segment 0 bases; nucleotides outside the gene matches: 7. This CDR3 contains 16 residues. CDR3 sequence (DNA): TGTGCCAGCAGTCCCGGGAGGATGAGCTCCTACAATGAGCAGTTCTTC. It codes for CASSPGRMSSYNEQFF.

J is TRBJ1-4 and V is TRBV9; D may be TRBD1 (5 bases). V dropped 3 bases and J dropped 3 bases, with 12 bases sitting between them. The germline V gene has CDR1 SGDLS and CDR2 YYNGEE. The CDR3 sequence is 15 residues long. The chain's CDR3 is CASSAPGGANEKLFF. In DNA, the CDR3 is TGTGCCAGCAGCGCTCCGGGGGGAGCTAATGAAAAACTGTTTTTT.

Notes on this clonotype: The junction departs from the called germline gene at one end, perhaps through a read error. The V and J genes are TRBV3-1 and TRBJ1-2; D is perhaps TRBD1 (6 bases). Germline CDR1 and CDR2: LGHDT and YNNKEL (reference sequence). The length of the CDR3 is 17 residues. The CDR3, as DNA: TGTGCCAGCAGGCCGAGCTATACAGGGCTGGCTAACTGTGGCTACACCTTC. Translation gives CASRPSYTGLANCGYTF.

This clonotype was counted a few times. The V call is TRBV13, the J call TRBJ2-1, with TRBD1 identical over 7 bases. The CDR3 extends over 14 amino acids. Germline CDR1 reads PRHDT; CDR2 reads FYEKMQ (reference sequence). V lost 3 bases and J lost 7; bases outside the gene matches: 6. CDR3 residues: CASSLGQQENEQFF. CDR3 nucleotides: TGTGCCAGCAGCTTGGGACAGCAAGAAAATGAGCAGTTCTTC.

V usage is TRBV30 and J usage is TRBJ1-1; a weak D match, TRBD1 (6 bases). Looked up from germline, CDR1 is GTSNPN and CDR2 is SVGIG (reference sequence). This CDR3 spans 13 amino acids. The germline V and J ends were trimmed by 2 bases and 1 base, with 8 bases remaining between them. CDR3 DNA sequence: TGTGCCTGGAGTCGACAGGCGAACACTGAAGCTTTCTTT. Translated, it gives CAWSRQANTEAFF.

The chain is built from TRBV30 and TRBJ2-7, with a weak D call TRBD2 (6 bases). Between the trimmed V and J ends, which lost 6 bases and 0 bases, there was a span of 15 bases. CDR1 and CDR2 (germline): GTSNPN, SVGIG (reference sequence). The CDR3 has 14 amino acids. CDR3 protein: CACISSDSSYEQYF. In nucleotides, the CDR3 is TGTGCCTGTATCTCTAGCGACAGCTCCTACGAGCAGTACTTC.

V is TRBV29-1 and J is TRBJ2-5, with 12 bases lining up with TRBD2. The CDR3 is 19 amino acids. V lost 0 bases, J lost 5 bases, and 16 bases stayed unmatched. Germline V gene sequence: CDR1 SQVTM, CDR2 ANQGSEA. In nucleotides, the CDR3 is TGCAGCGTTGAAGATCCTTGGCTAGCGGGGGGGCCGGGTGTGGAGACCCAGTACTTC. Its translation is CSVEDPWLAGGPGVETQYF.

The CDR3 DNA sequence: TGCAGTGCTAACAGGAATCCCTCCTACGAGCAGTACTTC. It codes for CSANRNPSYEQYF. The chain couples TRBV20-1 to TRBJ2-7; TRBD1 is a possible D gene (5 bases). The CDR3 spans 13 residues. In germline, CDR1 is DFQATT, CDR2 SNEGSKA (reference sequence). The V gene lost 4 bases and the J gene lost 0 bases, with 10 bases spanning the gap.

The CDR3 bases are TGCGCCAGCAGCGGCAATCCGGGACAGGGGGTTGCAGATACGCAGTATTTT. It yields the protein CASSGNPGQGVADTQYF. The V and J genes are TRBV5-1 and TRBJ2-3; 11 bases are shared with TRBD1. Germline CDR1 reads SGHRS; CDR2 reads YFSETQ. This CDR3 contains 17 residues. V lost 4 bases and J lost 4; bases outside the gene matches: 11.

The V call is TRBV6-6, the J call TRBJ2-2; perhaps D is TRBD1 or TRBD2 (5 bases each). This CDR3 has 16 amino acids. V was trimmed by 7 bases and J by 4 bases, leaving 19 bases between them. Per germline, CDR1 MNHNY and CDR2 SVGAGI (reference sequence). The CDR3 coding sequence is TGTGCCAGCAAAGACTCATGGACTGGGGGCACCGGGGAGCTGTTTTTT. Amino acid sequence: CASKDSWTGGTGELFF.

V and J are TRBV25-1 and TRBJ2-3; no clear D gene. The CDR3 is 11 amino acids. Germline loops: CDR1 MGHDK, CDR2 SYGVNS. Trimming cost V 6 bases and J 12 bases, with 13 bases left between them. The CDR3 region has the DNA TGTGCCAGCAGATGGGGTGGTTTCCAGTATTTT. Its protein product is CASRWGGFQYF.

This clonotype was counted a few times. The chain has TRBV6-1 and TRBJ1-5, with a tentative D call TRBD1 (6 bases). This CDR3 spans 14 amino acids. Trimming shortened V by 6 bases and J by 1 base, and 10 bases separated the two germline ends. CDR1 and CDR2 (germline): MNHNS, SASEGT. CDR3 sequence (DNA): TGTGCCAGCAGGACAGGTTCCAGCAATCAGCCCCAGCATTTT. Protein: CASRTGSSNQPQHF.

The chain links TRBV14 to TRBJ1-2; D remains ambiguous. Between the trimmed V and J ends, which lost 0 bases and 0 bases, there was a span of 5 bases. The CDR3 runs 14 residues. Germline loops: CDR1 SGHDN, CDR2 FVKESK. The CDR3 is CASSQDKTNYGYTF. The DNA for the CDR3 is TGTGCCAGCAGCCAAGACAAAACTAACTATGGCTACACCTTC.

The rearrangement links TRBV14 to TRBJ2-1; D tentatively reads TRBD1 or TRBD2 (5 bases each). This CDR3 contains 16 residues. V dropped 3 bases and J dropped 6 bases, with 18 bases sitting between them. Germline V CDR1 and CDR2: SGHDN, FVKESK. This CDR3 is CASSHAWGPTGNEQFF. The CDR3, as DNA: TGTGCCAGCAGCCATGCTTGGGGACCCACGGGCAATGAGCAGTTCTTC.

V gene TRBV4-1 combines with J gene TRBJ2-7, with D perhaps TRBD1 or TRBD2 (6 bases each). The CDR3 runs to 16 residues. Germline V lookup: CDR1 MGHRA, CDR2 YSYEKL. The V gene lost 1 base and the J gene lost 2 bases, with 15 bases spanning the gap. DNA for the CDR3: TGCGCCAGCAGCCAAGCTAGGGGGGAACTTCCCTACGAGCAGTACTTC. As protein: CASSQARGELPYEQYF.

The rearrangement uses TRBV29-1 and TRBJ1-1; a weak D match, TRBD1 (5 bases). Trimming cost V 3 bases and J 4 bases, with 15 bases left between them. Germline V gene lookup returns CDR1 SQVTM and CDR2 ANQGSEA. The CDR3 length is 14 residues. The CDR3 DNA reads as TGCAGCGTTGATTTAGACAGCCAACTCACTGAAGCTTTCTTT. It codes for CSVDLDSQLTEAFF.

This chain uses TRBV29-1 with TRBJ1-1, with D possibly matching TRBD1 (5 bases). CDR1 and CDR2 from the germline V gene are SQVTM and ANQGSEA. V gave up 4 bases and J gave up 0 bases, with 9 bases separating them. The CDR3 is 13 residues long. As DNA, the CDR3 is TGCAGCGTTGTTGGGACGGTGAACACTGAAGCTTTCTTT. Amino acid sequence: CSVVGTVNTEAFF.

The V and J genes are TRBV11-2 and TRBJ2-1; 11 bases line up with TRBD2. Germline trimming cut 5 bases from V and 7 bases from J; bases unmatched to any gene: 10. Germline-derived CDR1 and CDR2 are SGHAT and FQNNGV. The CDR3 length is 16 residues. The CDR3 DNA reads TGTGCCAGCAGCCAACATAGCGGGGGGGCCTTTAATGAGCAGTTCTTC. Its protein is CASSQHSGGAFNEQFF.

The chain carries TRBV30 and TRBJ2-1; possible D gene TRBD2, 6 bases. The CDR3 length is 14 residues. Germline V CDR1 and CDR2: GTSNPN, SVGIG (reference sequence). The V gene lost 4 bases and the J gene lost 3 bases, with 13 bases spanning the gap. CDR3 coding DNA: TGTGCCTGGACCCTTAGCGGACACTACAATGAGCAGTTCTTC. It yields the protein CAWTLSGHYNEQFF. The full variable domain, completed using reference TRBV30 and TRBJ2-1, is SQTIHQWPATLVQPVGSPLSLECTVEGTSNPNLYWYRQAAGRGLQLLFYSVGIGQISSEVPQNLSASRPQDRQFILSSKKLLLSDSGFYLCAWTLSGHYNEQFFGPGTRLTVL.

The chain has TRBV5-4 and TRBJ2-2, with D possibly being TRBD1 (5 bases). The V gene's germline CDR1 is SGHNT and CDR2 YYREEE (reference sequence). The CDR3 consists of 13 residues. V was clipped by 4 bases and J by 4 bases, with 8 bases between them. The CDR3 protein is CASSEDSTGELFF. The CDR3, as DNA: TGTGCCAGCAGCGAAGACAGCACCGGGGAGCTGTTTTTT.